Listed below are T cell receptor beta chains from one sample, sequenced in a study of T-cell reconstitution after alpha-beta-depleted transplantation in children. TCRdb reprocessed the PCR reads via MiXCR and lists one record per CDR3 protein. This sample has 500,000 to 600,000 distinct CDR3 sequences, with over 25% found just once. Material: PBMCs, obtained before TCRalphabeta/CD19-depleted stem cell transplant. Every receptor here comes from a boy younger than two with Wiskott-Aldrich syndrome, due to receive a stem cell transplant. The CDR3 runs from the conserved cysteine through the conserved F or W. Fields, in order: J gene, V gene, clone size, CDR3 protein. Clone size, where shown, is once, few, many, or a class for clones that have expanded.

j_gene: TRBJ2-5; v_gene: TRBV7-2; abundance: few; CDR3aa: CASSFGTSIQETQYF
j_gene: TRBJ1-1; v_gene: TRBV10-3; abundance: few; CDR3aa: CAISESSGAGGTEAFF
j_gene: TRBJ1-2; v_gene: TRBV7-8; abundance: .; CDR3aa: CASSLVLGQGFGYTF
j_gene: TRBJ2-3; v_gene: TRBV20-1; abundance: few; CDR3aa: CSASEVADTQYF
j_gene: TRBJ2-1; v_gene: TRBV5-1; abundance: few; CDR3aa: CASGRVYNEQFF
j_gene: TRBJ2-2; v_gene: TRBV7-9; abundance: many; CDR3aa: CASSFLGNTGELFF
j_gene: TRBJ1-6; v_gene: TRBV28; abundance: .; CDR3aa: CASRRGLRWNSPLHF
j_gene: TRBJ1-4; v_gene: TRBV5-1; abundance: few; CDR3aa: CASKGQEEEKLFF
j_gene: TRBJ2-1; v_gene: TRBV29-1; abundance: .; CDR3aa: CSVGFWQKSYNEQFF
j_gene: TRBJ2-3; v_gene: TRBV30; abundance: few; CDR3aa: CAWSVSPRPTDTQYF
j_gene: TRBJ1-1; v_gene: TRBV10-3; abundance: .; CDR3aa: CAISETGPRGEAFF
j_gene: TRBJ2-5; v_gene: TRBV20-1; abundance: few; CDR3aa: CSASSAAGFGETQYF
j_gene: TRBJ2-5; v_gene: TRBV5-1; abundance: .; CDR3aa: CASSPWTSGSFGETQYF
j_gene: TRBJ1-2; v_gene: TRBV24-1; abundance: .; CDR3aa: CATSDGREGYTF
j_gene: TRBJ1-5; v_gene: TRBV10-3; abundance: few; CDR3aa: CAISDLVSNQPQHF
j_gene: TRBJ1-2; v_gene: TRBV20-1; abundance: .; CDR3aa: CSAPQGAAHYGYTF
j_gene: TRBJ2-1; v_gene: TRBV20-1; abundance: .; CDR3aa: CSASLVGRLYNEQFF
j_gene: TRBJ2-7; v_gene: TRBV18; abundance: few; CDR3aa: CASSPTGTDYEQYF
j_gene: TRBJ2-1; v_gene: TRBV20-1; abundance: .; CDR3aa: CSAKLAGKGSYNEQFF
j_gene: TRBJ2-1; v_gene: TRBV7-2; abundance: .; CDR3aa: CASSSQRAYNEQFF
j_gene: TRBJ2-7; v_gene: TRBV7-9; abundance: few; CDR3aa: CASSPYGGEGDEQYF
j_gene: TRBJ2-1; v_gene: TRBV20-1; abundance: .; CDR3aa: CSAGGSISYNEQFF
j_gene: TRBJ1-5; v_gene: TRBV10-3; abundance: .; CDR3aa: CAISPDRGSNQPQHF
j_gene: TRBJ2-1; v_gene: TRBV7-3; abundance: few; CDR3aa: CASSPLGGQYNEQFF
j_gene: TRBJ2-1; v_gene: TRBV12-3/TRBV12-4; abundance: .; CDR3aa: CASILGDGLYNEQFF
j_gene: TRBJ2-2; v_gene: TRBV2; abundance: .; CDR3aa: CASTRIGAGSNTGELFF
j_gene: TRBJ2-1; v_gene: TRBV5-1; abundance: few; CDR3aa: CASSPEAVTYNEQFF
j_gene: TRBJ2-3; v_gene: TRBV6-1; abundance: .; CDR3aa: CASSQSGTTDTQYF
j_gene: TRBJ1-4; v_gene: TRBV20-1; abundance: .; CDR3aa: CSASGVNEKLFF
j_gene: TRBJ2-1; v_gene: TRBV5-1; abundance: few; CDR3aa: CASSLTFWTSLAGYNEQFF
j_gene: TRBJ2-7; v_gene: TRBV7-2; abundance: many; CDR3aa: CASSLRDRDYEQYF
j_gene: TRBJ2-1; v_gene: TRBV28; abundance: .; CDR3aa: CASSPSLLAGGYTHNEQFF
j_gene: TRBJ2-1; v_gene: TRBV12-3/TRBV12-4; abundance: few; CDR3aa: CASSFLAGHYNEQFF
j_gene: TRBJ2-3; v_gene: TRBV29-1; abundance: few; CDR3aa: CSVVLKGLTQYF
j_gene: TRBJ2-7; v_gene: TRBV15; abundance: few; CDR3aa: CATASQAAYEQYF
j_gene: TRBJ1-2; v_gene: TRBV4-2; abundance: .; CDR3aa: CASSQASGKAGGYTF
j_gene: TRBJ1-6; v_gene: TRBV7-8; abundance: .; CDR3aa: CASSLTWTAINSPLHF
j_gene: TRBJ1-2; v_gene: TRBV24-1; abundance: .; CDR3aa: CATSDSYRRGYTF
j_gene: TRBJ2-7; v_gene: TRBV5-1; abundance: .; CDR3aa: CASSFPDRASEQYF
j_gene: TRBJ1-5; v_gene: TRBV6-5; abundance: few; CDR3aa: CASSYTGGAQHF
j_gene: TRBJ2-7; v_gene: TRBV7-8; abundance: few; CDR3aa: CASSRTGQGVDYEQYF
j_gene: TRBJ2-7; v_gene: TRBV29-1; abundance: .; CDR3aa: CSVGAGGDEQYF
j_gene: TRBJ2-3; v_gene: TRBV5-4; abundance: .; CDR3aa: CASSLGETGTDTQYF
j_gene: TRBJ2-5; v_gene: TRBV12-3/TRBV12-4; abundance: .; CDR3aa: CASSLKGSVGETQYF
j_gene: TRBJ2-7; v_gene: TRBV28; abundance: .; CDR3aa: CASTSPGTERFAYEQYF
j_gene: TRBJ2-1; v_gene: TRBV12-3/TRBV12-4; abundance: .; CDR3aa: CASSPLRLAGGFYNEQFF
j_gene: TRBJ2-2; v_gene: TRBV5-1; abundance: few; CDR3aa: CASSPPLAGGLTGELFF